This is a list of T cell receptor beta chains from one sample in a study of blood T cell repertoires in COVID-19. Assay used: immunoSEQ multiplex PCR; TCRdb lists only in-frame clones, some missing. The sample holds approximately 260,000 clones, 85% to 90% seen once. The sequencing sample was made of peripheral blood. All receptors derive from a woman in her 40s with acute or convalescent COVID-19. CDR3s include the opening cysteine and the closing phenylalanine or tryptophan. Each record gives: V gene, J gene, clone size, D gene, CDR3 DNA, CDR3 protein. A D gene is named only where the DNA matches it firmly. Size values are once, few and many counts, or a class for expanded clones, and some rows have none.

V gene: TRBV3-1/TRBV3-2; J gene: TRBJ1-4; clone size: once; D gene: -; CDR3 DNA: TGTGCCAGCAGCCATTTTAGGAGAGCAACTAATGAAAAACTGTTTTTT; CDR3 protein: CASSHFRRATNEKLFF
V gene: TRBV2; J gene: TRBJ2-1; clone size: -; D gene: -; CDR3 DNA: TGTGCCAGCAGTGACCTCCGGACAGCAGAGACCTACAATGAGCAGTTCTTC; CDR3 protein: CASSDLRTAETYNEQFF
V gene: TRBV30; J gene: TRBJ1-5; clone size: -; D gene: TRBD1; CDR3 DNA: TGTGCCTGGAGTGACAGGGACAGGGGGTTTAATCAGCCCCAGCATTTT; CDR3 protein: CAWSDRDRGFNQPQHF
V gene: TRBV19; J gene: TRBJ1-2; clone size: -; D gene: -; CDR3 DNA: TGTGCCAGTAGTATACAGTCAGGGTCCTATGGCTACACCTTC; CDR3 protein: CASSIQSGSYGYTF
V gene: TRBV6-5; J gene: TRBJ1-1; clone size: -; D gene: -; CDR3 DNA: TGTGCCAGCAGTTACTCAGAGATGAACACTGAAGCTTTCTTT; CDR3 protein: CASSYSEMNTEAFF
V gene: TRBV9; J gene: TRBJ1-5; clone size: -; D gene: TRBD1; CDR3 DNA: TGTGCCAGCAGCGTAGATGGGACAGGGTATCAGCCCCAGCATTTT; CDR3 protein: CASSVDGTGYQPQHF
V gene: TRBV18; J gene: TRBJ1-1; clone size: -; D gene: -; CDR3 DNA: TGTGCCAGCTCACAAGGGACACCGAACACTGAAGCTTTCTTT; CDR3 protein: CASSQGTPNTEAFF
V gene: TRBV24-1; J gene: TRBJ2-3; clone size: -; D gene: -; CDR3 DNA: TGTGCCACCAGTGTAACTTCTAACACAGATACGCAGTATTTT; CDR3 protein: CATSVTSNTDTQYF
V gene: TRBV9; J gene: TRBJ2-1; clone size: -; D gene: TRBD2; CDR3 DNA: TGTGCCAGCAGCGTAGAGAAGCGGGGGGGCGCTCGGAATGAGCAGTTCTTC; CDR3 protein: CASSVEKRGGARNEQFF
V gene: TRBV9; J gene: TRBJ1-2; clone size: -; D gene: -; CDR3 DNA: TGTGCCAGCAGCGTAGTCCAGGGAAATGATGGCTACACCTTC; CDR3 protein: CASSVVQGNDGYTF
V gene: TRBV6-5; J gene: TRBJ1-2; clone size: -; D gene: TRBD1; CDR3 DNA: TGTGCCAGCAGTTACTCACAGGGGCATAGCTATGGCTACACCTTC; CDR3 protein: CASSYSQGHSYGYTF
V gene: TRBV5-1; J gene: TRBJ1-4; clone size: once; D gene: TRBD1; CDR3 DNA: TGCGCCAGCAGCGGGGGACAGGGGGCGACTAATGAAAAACTGTTTTTT; CDR3 protein: CASSGGQGATNEKLFF
V gene: TRBV7-3; J gene: TRBJ1-5; clone size: -; D gene: TRBD1; CDR3 DNA: TGTGCCAGCAGTCCCGGACAGGGCTATCAGCCCCAGCATTTT; CDR3 protein: CASSPGQGYQPQHF
V gene: TRBV27; J gene: TRBJ1-6; clone size: -; D gene: -; CDR3 DNA: TGTGCCAGCAGCCAGAGAGGGCTAAATTCACCCCTCCACTTT; CDR3 protein: CASSQRGLNSPLHF
V gene: TRBV29-1; J gene: TRBJ1-2; clone size: -; D gene: TRBD1; CDR3 DNA: TGCAGCGTTGAAGATGGGGACAGTCTCTATGGCTACACCTTC; CDR3 protein: CSVEDGDSLYGYTF
V gene: TRBV9; J gene: TRBJ1-1; clone size: -; D gene: TRBD1; CDR3 DNA: TGTGCCAGCAGAGGACAGGCGGACCGAATGAACACTGAAGCTTTCTTT; CDR3 protein: CASRGQADRMNTEAFF